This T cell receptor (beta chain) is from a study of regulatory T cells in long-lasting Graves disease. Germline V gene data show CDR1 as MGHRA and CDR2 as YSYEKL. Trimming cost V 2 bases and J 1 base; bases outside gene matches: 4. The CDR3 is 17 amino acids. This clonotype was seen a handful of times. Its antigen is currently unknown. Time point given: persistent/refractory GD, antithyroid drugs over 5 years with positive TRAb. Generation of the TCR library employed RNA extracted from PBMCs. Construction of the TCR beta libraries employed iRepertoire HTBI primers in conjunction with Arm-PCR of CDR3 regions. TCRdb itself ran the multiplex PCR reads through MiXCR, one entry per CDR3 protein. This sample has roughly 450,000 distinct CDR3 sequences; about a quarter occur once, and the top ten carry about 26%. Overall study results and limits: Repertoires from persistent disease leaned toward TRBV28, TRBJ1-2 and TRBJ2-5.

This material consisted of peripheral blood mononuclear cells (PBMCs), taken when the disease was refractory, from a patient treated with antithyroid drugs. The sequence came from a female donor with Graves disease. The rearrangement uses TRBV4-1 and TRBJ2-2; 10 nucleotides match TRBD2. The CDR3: CASSQLGTSENTGELFF. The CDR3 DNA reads TGCGCCAGCAGCCAATTAGGGACTAGCGAGAACACCGGGGAGCTGTTTTTT.